One sample yielded the 20 T cell receptor beta chains listed below, sequenced in a study of CD8 T cells in Susac syndrome. An input of 0.5 to 1 ug of RNA was subjected to reverse transcription using random hexamers. One entry per CDR3 protein results from TCRdb running MiXCR on the immunoSEQ multiplex PCR reads. The data contain roughly 140,000 distinct CDR3 sequences, just under 97% of them seen just once; the ten biggest clones take up 0.13% to 0.15%. Material: CD8+ T cells from PBMCs. The receptors come from a human donor with multiple sclerosis.

The rearrangement links TRBV27 to TRBJ2-7; D could derive from TRBD1 or TRBD2 (6 bases each). Trimming stripped 0 bases from V and 1 base from J, with 10 bases between. The germline gives CDR1 MNHEY, CDR2 SMNVEV (reference sequence). The CDR3 loop spans 15 amino acids. The CDR3 region is CASSLSAGQSYEQYF. The DNA of the CDR3 is TGTGCCAGCAGTTTATCGGCGGGACAATCCTACGAGCAGTACTTC.

This rearrangement joins TRBV30 to TRBJ1-1; the match to TRBD1 covers 8 bases. CDR1 GTSNPN and CDR2 SVGIG come from the germline V gene (reference sequence). This CDR3 has 14 amino acids. Germline trimming cut 3 bases from V and 1 base from J; bases unmatched to any gene: 4. CDR3 sequence (DNA): TGTGCCTGGAGGCCGACAGGGGAGAACACTGAAGCTTTCTTT. Amino acid sequence: CAWRPTGENTEAFF.

V is TRBV12-3 or TRBV12-4 and J is TRBJ2-5, with 8 positions matching TRBD2. V dropped 2 bases and J dropped 5; count of bases not matched to a gene: 7. This CDR3 region has 15 residues. CDR3 nucleotides: TGTGCCAGCAGTTTACACGGGGGGGCCGGGGAGACCCAGTACTTC. Encoded protein: CASSLHGGAGETQYF.

This clonotype is a singleton in its sample. The chain carries TRBV4-2 and TRBJ2-2; 8 positions agree with TRBD1. Germline lookup yields CDR1 LGHNA and CDR2 YNFKEQ. This CDR3 has 18 amino acids. The ends lost 1 base at V and 0 bases at J; junction bases unmatched: 7. The CDR3 is CASSQVPGGGPNTGELFF. For the CDR3, the DNA is TGTGCCAGCAGCCAAGTTCCAGGGGGCGGGCCGAACACCGGGGAGCTGTTTTTT.

V and J are TRBV3-1 and TRBJ2-3, with D possibly being TRBD1 or TRBD2 (6 bases each). V was cut by 4 bases and J by 6 bases, with 14 bases left in between. The CDR3 length is 14 residues. Per germline, CDR1 LGHDT and CDR2 YNNKEL (reference sequence). In DNA, the CDR3 is TGTGCCAGCAGCCGAGGGGGGCCGGAGGATACGCAGTATTTT. It codes for CASSRGGPEDTQYF.

The chain employs TRBV29-1 and TRBJ1-2; D is perhaps TRBD1 (5 bases). Germline CDR1 reads SQVTM; CDR2 reads ANQGSEA. The CDR3 sequence is 14 residues long. Trimming stripped 0 bases from V and 2 bases from J, with 10 bases between. The CDR3 DNA sequence: TGCAGCGTTGAAGATCAAACAGGAAACTATGGCTACACCTTC. Translated: CSVEDQTGNYGYTF.

The rearrangement links TRBV7-9 to TRBJ1-1; D possibly corresponds to TRBD1 (6 bases). The length of the CDR3 is 14 residues. Germline CDR1 reads SEHNR; CDR2 reads FQNEAQ (reference sequence). Trimming left V 5 bases short and J 1 base short, with 11 bases between. This CDR3 is CASSHQGWNTEAFF. Here the CDR3 DNA reads TGTGCCAGCAGCCACCAGGGGTGGAACACTGAAGCTTTCTTT.

The chain uses TRBV19 and TRBJ2-1, with TRBD1 matching over 8 bases. Germline-derived CDR1 and CDR2 are LNHDA and SQIVND (reference sequence). This CDR3 has 17 residues. Trimming removed 5 bases from V and 5 bases from J; junction bases left unmatched: 14. CDR3 region: CASSLLPARGRHNEQFF. The DNA for the CDR3 is TGTGCCAGTAGTTTGTTGCCCGCCAGGGGGCGTCACAATGAGCAGTTCTTC.

The rearrangement links TRBV7-9 to TRBJ1-5; 7 nucleotides align to TRBD1. Germline V gene data show CDR1 as SEHNR and CDR2 as FQNEAQ (reference sequence). Trimming took 6 bases from V and 1 from J; bases not matched to a gene: 3. The CDR3 consists of 14 residues. The DNA for the CDR3 is TGTGCCAGCAGTTCGGGACAGAGCAATCAGCCCCAGCATTTT. It codes for CASSSGQSNQPQHF.

The chain is built from TRBV20-1 and TRBJ1-5; the D is unclear. V was shortened by 0 bases and J by 0 bases, with 9 bases between the two germline ends. This CDR3 comprises 15 residues. The germline CDR1 and CDR2 sequences are DFQATT and SNEGSKA (reference sequence). The DNA of the CDR3 is TGCAGTGCTAGAGATTTGGAATCTAGCAATCAGCCCCAGCATTTT. This codes for CSARDLESSNQPQHF.

In nucleotides, the CDR3 is TGTGCCAGCAGTCTGACGTTAAGGACAGGGGGCACAGATACGCAGTATTTT. Translation: CASSLTLRTGGTDTQYF. The genes are TRBV27 and TRBJ2-3; 9 bases are shared with TRBD1. This CDR3 contains 17 residues. The ends lost 5 bases at V and 1 base at J; junction bases unmatched: 10. Germline CDR1 MNHEY, CDR2 SMNVEV (reference sequence).

The rearrangement links TRBV20-1 to TRBJ2-3; 10 bases map to TRBD2. V was pared by 0 bases and J by 5 bases, with 5 bases of the junction left unmatched. This CDR3 is built from 15 residues. Germline-derived CDR1 and CDR2 are DFQATT and SNEGSKA (reference sequence). The CDR3 bases are TGCAGTGCTAGAGATGAGTCTAGCGGGGGAGATACGCAGTATTTT. Translated, it gives CSARDESSGGDTQYF.

This clonotype was seen only once. In nucleotides, the CDR3 is TGTGCCAGCAGTGAAGTCAGCGGGGCGATGGGCACGCAGTATTTT. Translating it yields CASSEVSGAMGTQYF. This chain connects TRBV6-1 to TRBJ2-3; 7 bases agree with TRBD2. Germline CDR1 is MNHNS and CDR2 is SASEGT. The CDR3 is 15 amino acids. V shed 1 base, J shed 9 bases, and the junction held 10 bases outside the gene matches.

The chain has TRBV29-1 and TRBJ2-6, with a weak D call TRBD2 (5 bases). The germline gives CDR1 SQVTM, CDR2 ANQGSEA. The CDR3 length is 14 residues. Trimming cost V 4 bases and J 4 bases, with 11 bases left between them. Here the CDR3 DNA reads TGCAGCGTTGTACTCGGGGAAGGGGCCAACGTCCTGACTTTC. Translation: CSVVLGEGANVLTF.

The gene calls are TRBV30 and TRBJ1-4, with unresolved D. V lost 1 base and J lost 0, with 0 bases in between. CDR1 is GTSNPN and CDR2 is SVGIG in the germline V gene (reference sequence). The CDR3 sequence is 12 residues long. CDR3 region: CAWSATNEKLFF. CDR3 nucleotides: TGTGCCTGGAGTGCAACTAATGAAAAACTGTTTTTT.

This clonotype has more than one count but fewer than ten. The chain couples TRBV29-1 to TRBJ1-2; TRBD1 matches at 11 bases. CDR1 SQVTM and CDR2 ANQGSEA come from the germline V gene. Trimming removed 3 bases from V and 8 bases from J; junction bases left unmatched: 5. The CDR3 covers 13 residues. This chain's CDR3 is CSVDWTGGSGYTF. The DNA of the CDR3 is TGCAGCGTTGACTGGACAGGGGGCTCGGGCTACACCTTC.

The chain employs TRBV2 and TRBJ2-1; 8 bases match TRBD2. CDR1 is SNHLY and CDR2 is FYNNEI in the germline V gene. This CDR3 region has 15 residues. The V segment lost 3 bases and the J segment 8 bases; nucleotides outside the gene matches: 9. The CDR3 reads CASSDRAGVVHEQFF. For the CDR3, the DNA is TGTGCCAGCAGTGATCGAGCGGGGGTCGTTCATGAGCAGTTCTTC.

The V and J genes are TRBV4-1 and TRBJ1-1, with a tentative D call TRBD1 (5 bases). The CDR3 length is 14 residues. Trimming stripped 0 bases from V and 3 bases from J, with 8 bases between. Per germline, CDR1 MGHRA and CDR2 YSYEKL. The DNA of the CDR3 is TGCGCCAGCAGCCAAGAGGCAGGGTACACTGAAGCTTTCTTT. Translation: CASSQEAGYTEAFF.

V usage is TRBV30 and J usage is TRBJ1-1, with D hard to call. The length of the CDR3 is 11 residues. CDR1 GTSNPN and CDR2 SVGIG come from the germline V gene (reference sequence). With 2 bases removed from V and 0 bases from J, the gap between germline ends came to 1 base. The CDR3, as DNA: TGTGCCTGGAGTCTGAACACTGAAGCTTTCTTT. Translation gives CAWSLNTEAFF.

The CDR3 bases are TGTGCCAGCAGCTTAGTCCGGTCGATAGCGGGGGCCTCAGGGGCGTTCTTC. It is translated as CASSLVRSIAGASGAFF. This rearrangement joins TRBV7-9 to TRBJ2-1; 9 positions agree with TRBD2. This CDR3 is built from 17 residues. In germline, CDR1 is SEHNR, CDR2 FQNEAQ (reference sequence). Losses at the gene ends were 1 base for V and 15 bases for J; bases not matched to a gene: 19.